Below, one T cell receptor beta chain is given with its context. The antigen is undetermined. Profiling relied on immunoSEQ multiplex PCR, and the TCRdb table lists in-frame clones only, not all of them. The sample consists of about 100,000 clones, over 70% of them appearing once. CDR3 size: 16 residues. J was trimmed by 6 bases and V by 4 bases; bases with no gene match: 6. CDR1 is MNHNY and CDR2 is SVGAGI in the germline V gene (reference sequence). This record belongs to a study of identifying expanded T cells in peripheral blood. Findings of the study overall: Variance in clone template counts between approximately 2-week samples significantly increased with total template count across all healthy donors. Over around two and four weeks, about 15 and 19 clones changed, versus roughly 1.1 between replicates.

No infections or other immune events were documented during collection. The TCR sequence derives from a person between 18 and 75 years old in good health. Sequences were obtained from blood. J is TRBJ2-3 and V is TRBV6-6, with TRBD2 matching 14 bases. The DNA for the CDR3 is TGTGCCAGCAGTTGGACTAGCGGGGGGCCGTCGGATACGCAGTATTTT. Translation: CASSWTSGGPSDTQYF.